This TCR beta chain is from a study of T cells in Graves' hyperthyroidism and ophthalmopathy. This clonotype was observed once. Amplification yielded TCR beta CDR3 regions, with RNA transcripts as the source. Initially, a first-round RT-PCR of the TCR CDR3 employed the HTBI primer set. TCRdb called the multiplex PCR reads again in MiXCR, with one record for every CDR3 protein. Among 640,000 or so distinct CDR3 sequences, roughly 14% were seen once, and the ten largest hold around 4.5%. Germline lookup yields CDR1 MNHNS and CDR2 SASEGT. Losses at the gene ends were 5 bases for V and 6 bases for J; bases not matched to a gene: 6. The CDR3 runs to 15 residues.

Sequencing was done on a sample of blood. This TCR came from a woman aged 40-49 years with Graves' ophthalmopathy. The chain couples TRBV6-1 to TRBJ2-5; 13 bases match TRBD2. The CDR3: CASSTGLAGLKTQYF. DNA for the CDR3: TGTGCCAGCAGTACGGGACTAGCGGGGTTGAAGACCCAGTACTTC.